This record concerns one TCR beta chain sequence. Its antigen is undetermined. These data belong to a study of T cell responses to AZD1222 COVID-19 vaccine. General study points: Donors skewed white British and female; clonal diversity was possibly underestimated.

Produced via immunoSEQ multiplex PCR; TCRdb's table is partial and in-frame only. The data hold about 74,000 clones, with under 95% observed a single time. Trimming stripped 10 bases from V and 0 bases from J, with 13 bases between. Looked up from germline, CDR1 is SGHNT and CDR2 is YYREEE (reference sequence). The CDR3 extends over 14 amino acids. V usage is TRBV5-4 and J usage is TRBJ1-4, with unresolved D. The specimen comprised peripheral blood, sampled 28 days after the second AZD1222 dose. The TCR sequence derives from an adult who received the AZD1222 COVID-19 vaccine. The CDR3 DNA reads TGTGCCTACCAAGAGCCTCCAACTAATGAAAAACTGTTTTTT. This codes for CAYQEPPTNEKLFF. The full variable domain, rest sourced from reference TRBV5-4 and TRBJ1-4, is ETGVTQSPTHLIKTRGQQVTLRCSSQSGHNTVSWYQQALGQGPQFIFQYYREEENGRGNFPPRFSGLQFPNYSSELNVNALELDDSALYLCAYQEPPTNEKLFFGSGTQLSVL.